The 11 T cell receptor beta chains below were found in one sample sequenced in a study of blood T cell repertoires in COVID-19. Some clones are missing from TCRdb's copy, which holds only in-frame ones; the method was immunoSEQ multiplex PCR. In the table there are about 140,000 clones, around 88% of which are singletons. Sample: peripheral blood. All receptors come from a woman in her fifties or sixties with acute or convalescent COVID-19.

The table lists this clone with a few counts. V is TRBV5-6 and J is TRBJ2-5; no clear D gene. CDR3 length equals 11 residues. Germline V gene lookup returns CDR1 SGHDT and CDR2 YYEEEE. V gave up 7 bases and J gave up 1 base, with 5 bases separating them. The CDR3 spells CASRLQETQYF. CDR3 in DNA: TGTGCCAGCCGTCTCCAAGAGACCCAGTACTTC.

The chain couples TRBV4-3 to TRBJ2-1; TRBD2 agrees at 9 bases. The junction had 7 bases not matched to a gene; V was cut back by 1 base and J by 6 bases. The length of the CDR3 is 16 residues. CDR1 is LGHNA and CDR2 is YSLEER in the germline V gene. CDR3 in DNA: TGCGCCAGCAGCCAAGGCGTTGGGCGGGGGGGCAATGAGCAGTTCTTC. Its protein product is CASSQGVGRGGNEQFF.

The chain has TRBV21-1 and TRBJ1-2; TRBD1, the D gene given by the table, was not confirmed from the DNA. TRBV21-1 is a listed pseudogene. The CDR3 is 14 amino acids. The chain's CDR3 is CASSNVKGFYGYTF. The CDR3 DNA reads as TGTGCCAGCAGCAACGTCAAGGGGTTCTATGGCTACACCTTC.

The chain has TRBV5-1 and TRBJ1-2, with a possible D match to TRBD1 (5 bases). Germline CDR1 reads SGHRS; CDR2 reads YFSETQ. This CDR3 has 15 amino acids. V gave up 4 bases and J gave up 4 bases, with 17 bases separating them. The DNA for the CDR3 is TGCGCCAGCAGCACCAGACAAGACAGCTTCTATGGCTACACCTTC. Amino acid sequence: CASSTRQDSFYGYTF.

This rearrangement joins TRBV25-1 to TRBJ2-7; possibly TRBD1 for D (5 bases). Per the germline V gene, CDR1 is MGHDK and CDR2 is SYGVNS. The CDR3 contains 14 residues. Trimming cost V 5 bases and J 6 bases, with 17 bases left between them. CDR3 sequence: CASSNLATTGEQYF. As DNA, the CDR3 is TGTGCCAGCAGTAACCTGGCGACAACAGGCGAGCAGTACTTC.

The chain combines TRBV11-2 with TRBJ1-1; TRBD1 agrees at 7 bases. Trimming removed 7 bases from V and 0 bases from J; junction bases left unmatched: 17. Germline V gene lookup returns CDR1 SGHAT and CDR2 FQNNGV. The CDR3 runs to 18 residues. CDR3 region: CASIQGNWDSLVNTEAFF. CDR3 DNA sequence: TGTGCCAGCATCCAAGGAAACTGGGACAGCCTAGTGAACACTGAAGCTTTCTTT.

This chain connects TRBV20-1 to TRBJ2-7; TRBD2 matches 8 bases. This CDR3 spans 11 amino acids. J was trimmed by 5 bases and V by 6 bases; bases with no gene match: 3. Per germline, CDR1 DFQATT and CDR2 SNEGSKA (reference sequence). The CDR3 DNA sequence: TGCAGTGCAACTAGCGGACACGAGCAGTACTTC. Translating it yields CSATSGHEQYF.

A few counts support this clone. This chain joins TRBV12-3 or TRBV12-4 and TRBJ1-2; D perhaps matches TRBD1 (5 bases). Trimming stripped 3 bases from V and 8 bases from J, with 10 bases between. The CDR3 runs to 12 residues. The CDR3 loop reads CASSLGGVGYTF. Here the CDR3 DNA reads TGTGCCAGCAGTTTGGGAGGGGTCGGCTACACCTTC.

CDR3 amino acids: CSASGILGQGASAYYGYTF. The CDR3, as DNA: TGCAGTGCTAGTGGAATCTTAGGGCAGGGGGCTTCAGCCTACTATGGCTACACCTTC. The rearrangement uses TRBV20-1 and TRBJ1-2, with TRBD1 matching over 8 bases. With V trimmed by 3 bases and J by 3 bases, 21 bases remained unmatched. Germline V CDR1 and CDR2: DFQATT, SNEGSKA (reference sequence). The CDR3 covers 19 residues.

This clone appeared a single time. The chain joins TRBV11-3 to TRBJ2-5; 12 positions agree with TRBD2. The CDR3 contains 16 residues. The junction had 6 bases not matched to a gene; V was cut back by 5 bases and J by 2 bases. Germline CDR1 SGHNT, CDR2 YENEEA. In nucleotides, the CDR3 is TGTGCCAGCAGCCGAGGCCTAGCGGGGGGGCAAGAGACCCAGTACTTC. It translates to CASSRGLAGGQETQYF.

The rearrangement links TRBV11-2 to TRBJ1-2; D possibly corresponds to TRBD1 (6 bases). The CDR3 extends over 16 amino acids. The germline CDR1 and CDR2 sequences are SGHAT and FQNNGV. The V end was cut by 4 bases, the J end by 4 bases, with 19 bases between. CDR3 DNA sequence: TGTGCCAGCAGCTCCTCCCACAGGGAAGGGGGCTATGGCTACACCTTC. It specifies CASSSSHREGGYGYTF.